The 14 T cell receptor beta chains given below trace back to one sample, sequenced in a study of shared clonotypes between healthy human individuals. The table came from immunoSEQ multiplex PCR; TCRdb's copy has only in-frame clones and leaves some out. The sample has 2 million to 2.5 million clones, 95% seen once. The sample was naive CD4+ T cells sorted from blood. Sample subset: CD45RA+ positively selected. All receptors derive from a man aged 18 to 29 in good health.

The chain couples TRBV9 to TRBJ2-7; D unresolved. Germline V gene lookup returns CDR1 SGDLS and CDR2 YYNGEE. V lost 1 base and J lost 6, with 14 bases in between. This CDR3 has 14 amino acids. CDR3 residues: CASSVRAGPFEQYF. The CDR3 nucleotides are TGTGCCAGCAGCGTACGAGCCGGGCCCTTCGAGCAGTACTTC.

The chain combines TRBV7-8 with TRBJ1-2; possible D gene TRBD1, 6 bases. This CDR3 has 15 amino acids. From germline, CDR1 is SGHVS and CDR2 FQNEAQ. V gave up 5 bases and J gave up 4 bases, with 17 bases separating them. CDR3 protein: CASSQGATGLYGYTF. CDR3 nucleotides: TGTGCCAGCAGCCAAGGCGCGACAGGCCTCTATGGCTACACCTTC.

The rearrangement links TRBV4-2 to TRBJ2-1, with 7 nucleotides matching TRBD2. In germline, CDR1 is LGHNA, CDR2 YNFKEQ. The CDR3 is 15 amino acids. Germline trimming cut 0 bases from V and 9 bases from J; bases unmatched to any gene: 8. CDR3 residues: CASSQEGTTDGEQFF. The DNA for the CDR3 is TGTGCCAGCAGCCAAGAGGGGACTACCGACGGTGAGCAGTTCTTC.

The rearrangement joins TRBV9 to TRBJ2-3, with 7 bases matching TRBD2. The germline CDR1 and CDR2 sequences are SGDLS and YYNGEE. The CDR3 contains 15 residues. V lost 4 bases and J lost 3; bases outside the gene matches: 8. The CDR3 loop is CASSNQRGKTDTQYF. DNA of the CDR3: TGTGCCAGCAGCAACCAGCGGGGTAAAACAGATACGCAGTATTTT.

J is TRBJ2-1 and V is TRBV7-9; 8 bases are shared with TRBD1. Germline CDR1 is SEHNR and CDR2 is FQNEAQ (reference sequence). The V and J ends lost 2 bases and 7 bases, in that order; junction bases with no gene match: 7. This CDR3 spans 15 amino acids. The CDR3 sequence: CASSLLRQGANEQFF. The DNA for the CDR3 is TGTGCCAGCAGCTTACTGCGTCAGGGGGCAAATGAGCAGTTCTTC.

V gene TRBV5-1 combines with J gene TRBJ1-2, with D possibly being TRBD1 (6 bases). CDR1 and CDR2 (germline): SGHRS, YFSETQ. This CDR3 contains 14 residues. V lost 4 bases and J lost 7, with 17 bases in between. CDR3 sequence: CASSPGSGTIGYTF. The CDR3 DNA follows: TGCGCCAGCAGCCCAGGTTCGGGGACAATTGGCTACACCTTC.

The chain links TRBV7-2 to TRBJ2-3, with 8 bases lining up with TRBD2. The CDR3 is made up of 14 amino acids. CDR1 and CDR2 (germline): SGHTA, FQGNSA. V was pared by 6 bases and J by 8 bases, with 10 bases of the junction left unmatched. CDR3 nucleotides: TGTGCCAGCAGGTCGGGGGGGGCTCCCGGTACGCAGTATTTT. It codes for CASRSGGAPGTQYF.

This clone showed up just once. J is TRBJ2-6 and V is TRBV7-9; D gene unclear. Germline CDR1 and CDR2: SEHNR and FQNEAQ (reference sequence). The CDR3 runs 15 residues. V shed 5 bases and J shed 0 bases, with 8 bases lying between them. CDR3 nucleotides: TGTGCCAGCAGCCCCCGGTACTCTGGGGCCAACGTCCTGACTTTC. Translating gives CASSPRYSGANVLTF.

The chain employs TRBV20-1 and TRBJ2-7; weak D call: TRBD2 (5 bases). The CDR3 has 11 amino acids. CDR1 and CDR2 from the germline V gene are DFQATT and SNEGSKA (reference sequence). Trimming stripped 3 bases from V and 5 bases from J, with 8 bases between. CDR3 in DNA: TGCAGTGCTAGTGAGGGCAACGAGCAGTACTTC. Its protein is CSASEGNEQYF.

The J gene is TRBJ1-2, the V gene TRBV30; D is ambiguous. The V end lost 3 bases, the J end lost 5 bases, and 16 bases lay between the germline ends. The germline gives CDR1 GTSNPN, CDR2 SVGIG (reference sequence). The CDR3 sequence is 14 residues long. The CDR3 DNA sequence: TGTGCCTGGAGGGACCGATTGCAGCCTTATGGCTACACCTTC. Translating it yields CAWRDRLQPYGYTF.

This chain joins TRBV5-1 and TRBJ2-1; no clear D gene. V was trimmed by 4 bases and J by 3 bases, leaving 5 bases between them. CDR3 length: 12 amino acids. CDR1 and CDR2 from the germline V gene are SGHRS and YFSETQ. DNA for the CDR3: TGCGCCAGCAGCCAGAGCTACAATGAGCAGTTCTTC. It codes for CASSQSYNEQFF. Full variable domain (outside the CDR3, taken from reference TRBV5-1 and TRBJ2-1): KAGVTQTPRYLIKTRGQQVTLSCSPISGHRSVSWYQQTPGQGLQFLFEYFSETQRNKGNFPGRFSGRQFSNSRSEMNVSTLELGDSALYLCASSQSYNEQFFGPGTRLTVL.

The chain couples TRBV7-9 to TRBJ2-3; possible D gene TRBD2, 5 bases. The V gene lost 6 bases and the J gene lost 2 bases, with 21 bases spanning the gap. The CDR3 is made up of 17 amino acids. The germline V gene encodes CDR1 SEHNR and CDR2 FQNEAQ (reference sequence). In DNA form, the CDR3 reads TGTGCCAGCAGTTTTACCCCCGGAGGCTTGGACACAGATACGCAGTATTTT. Amino acid sequence: CASSFTPGGLDTDTQYF.

The V call is TRBV6-6, the J call TRBJ2-7; 7 bases are shared with TRBD1. J lost 2 bases, V lost 5 bases, and 6 bases had no gene match. Germline-derived CDR1 and CDR2 are MNHNY and SVGAGI (reference sequence). This CDR3 has 14 amino acids. The CDR3 DNA reads TGTGCCAGCAGTCGTAACAGGGGCCCCTACGAGCAGTACTTC. This gives the protein CASSRNRGPYEQYF.

The chain links TRBV4-3 to TRBJ2-4, with D possibly matching TRBD2 (6 bases). Germline values: CDR1 LGHNA, CDR2 YSLEER. Trimming left V 4 bases short and J 1 base short, with 11 bases between. The CDR3 consists of 15 residues. CDR3 protein: CASSPGESAKNIQYF. CDR3 in DNA: TGCGCCAGCAGCCCGGGAGAGTCTGCCAAAAACATTCAGTACTTC.